This is a list of T cell receptor beta chains from one sample in a study of blood T cell repertoires in COVID-19. This table comes from immunoSEQ multiplex PCR, and its TCRdb copy is limited to in-frame clones, with some not included. The sample consists of fewer than 600,000 clones, approximately 92% of them appearing once. The sequenced material came from peripheral blood. These receptors originate from a man aged 18-30 years with COVID-19, enrolled during active disease. The CDR3 runs from the conserved cysteine through the conserved F or W. The order of the fields is CDR3 length, V gene, D gene, clone size, J gene, CDR3 DNA, CDR3 protein. A D gene is named only where the DNA matches it firmly. Rows give clone size only sometimes, using once, few, many, or a class for an expanded clone.

>12|TRBV11-3|NA|NA|TRBJ2-1
TGTGCCAGCAGCAGCCAAAGCAATGAGCAGTTCTTC
CASSSQSNEQFF
>13|TRBV7-9|NA|NA|TRBJ2-3
TGTGCCAGCAGCTTAGGAGCGGGAGATACGCAGTATTTT
CASSLGAGDTQYF
>15|TRBV27|NA|NA|TRBJ1-6
TGTGCCAGCAGTTTGGTGGGAGTGGATAATTCACCCCTCCACTTT
CASSLVGVDNSPLHF
>15|TRBV3-1/TRBV3-2|NA|NA|TRBJ1-1
TGTGCCAGCAGCCAAGATTTAGCCACGAACACTGAAGCTTTCTTT
CASSQDLATNTEAFF
>20|TRBV4-1|TRBD2|NA|TRBJ2-3
TGCGCCAGCAGCCGAAAACTGGGACTAGCGGGAGGTCTCCATACAGATACGCAGTATTTT
CASSRKLGLAGGLHTDTQYF
>14|TRBV18|TRBD1|NA|TRBJ1-5
TGTGCCAGCTCGCAAGGGACAGACAATCAGCCCCAGCATTTT
CASSQGTDNQPQHF
>16|TRBV27|TRBD1|NA|TRBJ2-3
TGTGCCAGCTGGAGGACAGGGATTATGGCCGCAGATACGCAGTATTTT
CASWRTGIMAADTQYF
>16|TRBV2|TRBD2|NA|TRBJ2-3
TGTGCCAGCAGTGAAGAACTAGCGGGGGGCACAGATACGCAGTATTTT
CASSEELAGGTDTQYF
>12|TRBV11-3|NA|once|TRBJ1-6
TGTGCCAGCAGCTTGGAGACTTCACCCCTCCACTTT
CASSLETSPLHF
>14|TRBV2|TRBD1|NA|TRBJ1-1
TGTGCCAGCAGCGGTACAGGGGGGAACACTGAAGCTTTCTTT
CASSGTGGNTEAFF
>12|TRBV6-5|NA|NA|TRBJ1-2
TGTGCCAGCAGTCCGACCAGGGGCGGCTACACCTTC
CASSPTRGGYTF
>18|TRBV15|NA|NA|TRBJ2-4
TGTGCCACCAGCAGAGATTTAGTAAGCGGACGAGGCAAAAACATTCAGTACTTC
CATSRDLVSGRGKNIQYF
>15|TRBV5-5|NA|NA|TRBJ2-1
TGTGCCAGCAGCTTGGACACCAACTCCTACAATGAGCAGTTCTTC
CASSLDTNSYNEQFF
>16|TRBV24-1|NA|NA|TRBJ2-2
TGTGCCACCAGTGATGGCGGGATGGGGGGCACCGGGGAGCTGTTTTTT
CATSDGGMGGTGELFF
>12|TRBV6-5|TRBD1|NA|TRBJ1-2
TGTGCCAGCAGTCAGGACAGGGTTGGCTACACCTTC
CASSQDRVGYTF
>15|TRBV5-4|NA|NA|TRBJ1-2
TGTGCCAGCAGTCCACCAGGGACTCAGGTTGATGGCTACACCTTC
CASSPPGTQVDGYTF
>13|TRBV24-1|NA|NA|TRBJ1-2
TGTGCCACCAGTGATTCCCCAGTTTCTGGCTACACCTTC
CATSDSPVSGYTF
>16|TRBV4-1|TRBD1|NA|TRBJ1-2
TGCGCCAGCAGCCATGTAGGCAGGGGACAGGGCTATGGCTACACCTTC
CASSHVGRGQGYGYTF
>16|TRBV5-1|TRBD2|NA|TRBJ2-1
TGCGCCAGCAGAGGGGGGTCGGGACTAGCGGACAATGAGCAGTTCTTC
CASRGGSGLADNEQFF
>13|TRBV2|NA|NA|TRBJ2-1
TGTGCCAGCAGTGAGGGGGCCCGGAATGAGCAGTTCTTC
CASSEGARNEQFF
>15|TRBV5-1|TRBD1|NA|TRBJ2-2
TGCGCCAGCAGCGCTAGGGGGCCGCCCACCGGGGAGCTGTTTTTT
CASSARGPPTGELFF
>16|TRBV7-2|TRBD2|once|TRBJ2-2
TGTGCCAGCAGCTTATCGAGCGGGGCGAACACCGGGGAGCTGTTTTTT
CASSLSSGANTGELFF
>16|TRBV27|TRBD2|NA|TRBJ2-1
TGTGCCAGCAGTTTATCGAGAGCGGGAGGGCCTCGCGAGCAGTTCTTC
CASSLSRAGGPREQFF
>15|TRBV5-1|TRBD2|NA|TRBJ2-5
TGCGCCAGCAGCTTGAACCTAGCGGGAGAAGAGACCCAGTACTTC
CASSLNLAGEETQYF
>16|TRBV13|NA|NA|TRBJ2-2
TGTGCCAGCAGCTTAGGTCGGGGGAGTCGGACCGGGGAGCTGTTTTTT
CASSLGRGSRTGELFF
>13|TRBV12-5|NA|NA|TRBJ2-5
TGTGCTAGTGGCACAGGGATAGGAGAGACCCAGTACTTC
CASGTGIGETQYF
>19|TRBV29-1|TRBD1|NA|TRBJ1-6
TGCAGCGTTGAAGATCGAAGGACAGGGGACAACTCCTATAATTCACCCCTCCACTTT
CSVEDRRTGDNSYNSPLHF
>14|TRBV2|NA|NA|TRBJ1-3
TGTGCCAGCAGTATGCAGGGGTCTGGAAACACCATATATTTT
CASSMQGSGNTIYF
>11|TRBV11-2|NA|NA|TRBJ2-1
TGTGCCAGCAGCTCCGAGGGTGAGCAGTTCTTC
CASSSEGEQFF
>15|TRBV10-3|NA|NA|TRBJ2-7
TGTGCCATCAGTGAGCCCCAGCGGTCATTCTTAGAGCAGTACTTC
CAISEPQRSFLEQYF
>15|TRBV2|NA|NA|TRBJ1-6
TGTGCCAGCAGTGAGACCCGCAGGGGAGGGTCACCCCTCCACTTT
CASSETRRGGSPLHF
>15|TRBV5-1|NA|NA|TRBJ2-1
TGCGCCAGCAGCATACCCGACAGACCCCTCGATGAGCAGTTCTTC
CASSIPDRPLDEQFF
>13|TRBV12-5|NA|NA|TRBJ1-1
TGTGCTAGTGGTTTGGCAGGGGTTACTGAAGCTTTCTTT
CASGLAGVTEAFF
>11|TRBV2|NA|NA|TRBJ2-7
TGTGCCAGCAGTGACGGAGGGAGGCAGTACTTC
CASSDGGRQYF
>14|TRBV6-7|TRBD1|NA|TRBJ1-5
TGTGCCAGCAGTTACGAACAGGGGAATCAGCCCCAGCATTTT
CASSYEQGNQPQHF
>14|TRBV10-2|TRBD2|NA|TRBJ2-1
TGCGCCACCACCCTAGCGGGAGGGGGCGGTGAGCAGTTCTTC
CATTLAGGGGEQFF
>17|TRBV11-3|NA|NA|TRBJ1-6
TGTGCCAGCAGCTTAGATCTCCCCTTGGGAGACCATTCACCCCTCCACTTT
CASSLDLPLGDHSPLHF
>15|TRBV5-4|NA|NA|TRBJ1-3
TGTGCCAGCAGCATCAGAGGGGGGGCTGGAAACACCATATATTTT
CASSIRGGAGNTIYF
>17|TRBV4-1|NA|NA|TRBJ1-1
TGCGCCAGCAGCCAAGATAGTATGGCAGGGATGAACACTGAAGCTTTCTTT
CASSQDSMAGMNTEAFF
>16|TRBV7-3|TRBD2|NA|TRBJ2-1
TGTGCCAGCAGCTTGGTGCGCGGCGGGAGGGCCGGTGAGCAGTTCTTC
CASSLVRGGRAGEQFF
>13|TRBV5-1|TRBD2|NA|TRBJ2-1
TGCGCCAGTAGAGCGGGGGGGCTCAATGAGCAGTTCTTC
CASRAGGLNEQFF
>13|TRBV2|TRBD2|NA|TRBJ2-5
TGTGCCAGCAAAGCGGGAGAGCGAGAGACCCAGTACTTC
CASKAGERETQYF
>15|TRBV4-1|NA|NA|TRBJ2-1
TGCGCCAGCAGCCAAGGACAGTTCTCCTACAATGAGCAGTTCTTC
CASSQGQFSYNEQFF
>13|TRBV19|TRBD2|NA|TRBJ2-1
TGTGCCAGTAGTAGAGCGGGAGGGAGTGAGCAGTTCTTC
CASSRAGGSEQFF
>13|TRBV29-1|NA|NA|TRBJ2-3
TGCAGCGTTGACCTAGGCGTGACAGATACGCAGTATTTT
CSVDLGVTDTQYF
>15|TRBV4-1|NA|NA|TRBJ2-3
TGCGCCAGCAGCCAAGATTTGGCCGCGGCCTTAACGCAGTATTTT
CASSQDLAAALTQYF
>18|TRBV7-9|TRBD1|NA|TRBJ1-1
TGTGCCAGCAGCTCTCAAAGGACAGGGGGTATAATGAACACTGAAGCTTTCTTT
CASSSQRTGGIMNTEAFF
>17|TRBV4-2|TRBD1|NA|TRBJ2-3
TGTGCCAGCAGCCAATCTGGGACAGGGGAAAGTACAGATACGCAGTATTTT
CASSQSGTGESTDTQYF
>13|TRBV19|NA|NA|TRBJ1-5
TGTGCCAGTAGTATTCGTTTCCCGGAGCCCCAGCATTTT
CASSIRFPEPQHF
>16|TRBV7-9|TRBD1|NA|TRBJ1-2
TGTGCCAGCAGCTTAGGAGGGGGACAGGGACCTTCTGGCTACACCTTC
CASSLGGGQGPSGYTF
>11|TRBV20-1|NA|NA|TRBJ2-7
TGCAGTGCTGATATAGCCCGCGAGCAGTACTTC
CSADIAREQYF
>15|TRBV7-8|TRBD1|NA|TRBJ2-5
TGTGCCAGCAGCTTAGGGAGGACAGGGTCGGAGACCCAGTACTTC
CASSLGRTGSETQYF
>14|TRBV28|NA|NA|TRBJ1-6
TGTGCCAGCAGTTCCGGGACCGGTCAGGGGACCCTCCACTTT
CASSSGTGQGTLHF
>13|TRBV29-1|NA|NA|TRBJ2-3
TGCAGCGTTGCCGCGATTCTCACAGATACGCAGTATTTT
CSVAAILTDTQYF
>14|TRBV6-5|NA|NA|TRBJ2-7
TGTGCCAGCGGGAAGCAGGGCCATACCTACGAGCAGTACTTC
CASGKQGHTYEQYF
>14|TRBV29-1|NA|NA|TRBJ1-2
TGCAGCGTTGGGACCCACAGGGTGGCAGAAGGCTACACCTTC
CSVGTHRVAEGYTF
>18|TRBV9|NA|NA|TRBJ2-3
TGTGCCAGCAGCGTAGAGAACCCCGTAGCGGAGGCGACAGATACGCAGTATTTT
CASSVENPVAEATDTQYF